This T cell receptor (beta chain) was recovered during a study of T cells in Graves' hyperthyroidism and ophthalmopathy. Germline V gives CDR1 SQVTM, CDR2 ANQGSEA. This CDR3 region has 15 residues. The ends lost 5 bases at V and 10 bases at J; junction bases unmatched: 12. The TCR beta CDR3 regions underwent amplification using RNA transcripts as the source. Carried out on the TCR CDR3, a first-round RT-PCR used the HTBI primer set. TCRdb re-called the multiplex PCR reads through MiXCR, storing one row per CDR3 protein. The data contain almost 600,000 distinct CDR3 sequences, about 15% of them seen just once; the ten biggest clones take up roughly 5.7%. With a duration under 2 months, the hyperthyroidism was newly diagnosed in patients aged 18 to 65. This blood was taken when hyperthyroidism was first diagnosed, before any ophthalmopathy symptoms existed. Study-wide results and caveats: Ophthalmopathy cases were set apart from stable hyperthyroidism by a 13 V-J model.

The sample holds many counts of this clonotype. Its target is not known. The sample consisted of blood. This TCR was recovered from a woman aged 25 to 39 with Graves' hyperthyroidism that later progressed to Graves' ophthalmopathy. The chain links TRBV29-1 to TRBJ2-1; TRBD2 aligns across 12 bases. CDR3 loop: CSVNRLAGEPIEQFF. CDR3 coding DNA: TGCAGCGTTAATCGACTAGCGGGAGAACCCATCGAGCAGTTCTTC.